This T cell receptor (beta chain) emerged from a study of blood T cell repertoires in COVID-19. The participants were between about 18 and 90 years old and came from 24 US areas. Sequencing was performed with immunoSEQ multiplex PCR; in TCRdb, only in-frame clones are kept and a portion is missing. The sample has 380,000 or so clones, 88% seen once. V lost 4 bases, J lost 1 base, and 6 bases stayed unmatched. This CDR3 comprises 15 residues. From germline, CDR1 is SGHNT and CDR2 YENEEA. Material for sequencing was PBMCs or T cells enriched from blood (not recorded which). The rearrangement uses TRBV11-3 and TRBJ2-5; 7 nucleotides align to TRBD2. The TCR sequence derives from a woman aged 40 to 49 with acute COVID-19. CDR3 nucleotides: TGTGCCAGCAGCTCCAGCGGGGCGGGCCAAGAGACCCAGTACTTC. Translated: CASSSSGAGQETQYF. The variable domain in full, with the rest retrieved from reference TRBV11-3 and TRBJ2-5, is EAGVVQSPRYKIIEKKQPVAFWCNPISGHNTLYWYLQNLGQGPELLIRYENEEAVDDSQLPKDRFSAERLKGVDSTLKIQPAELGDSAVYLCASSSSGAGQETQYFGPGTRLLVL.